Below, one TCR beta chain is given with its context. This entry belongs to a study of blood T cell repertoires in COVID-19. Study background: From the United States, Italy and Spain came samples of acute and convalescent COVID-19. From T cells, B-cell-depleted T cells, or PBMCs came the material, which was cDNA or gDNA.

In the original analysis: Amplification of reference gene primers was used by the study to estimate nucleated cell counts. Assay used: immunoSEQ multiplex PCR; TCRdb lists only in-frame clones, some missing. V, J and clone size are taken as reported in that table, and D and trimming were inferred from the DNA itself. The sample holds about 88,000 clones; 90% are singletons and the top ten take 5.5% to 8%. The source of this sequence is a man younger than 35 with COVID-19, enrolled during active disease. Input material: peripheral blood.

Here the CDR3 reads CASTQREGPYNEQFF. The CDR3, as DNA: TGTGCCAGCACCCAGCGGGAGGGCCCCTACAATGAGCAGTTCTTC. This sequence joins TRBV9 and TRBJ2-1; TRBD2 matches 10 bases. This CDR3 is 15 amino acids long. CDR1 and CDR2 from the germline V gene are SGDLS and YYNGEE. After removal of 6 bases from V and 2 bases from J, the junction contained 5 bases not matched to a gene.